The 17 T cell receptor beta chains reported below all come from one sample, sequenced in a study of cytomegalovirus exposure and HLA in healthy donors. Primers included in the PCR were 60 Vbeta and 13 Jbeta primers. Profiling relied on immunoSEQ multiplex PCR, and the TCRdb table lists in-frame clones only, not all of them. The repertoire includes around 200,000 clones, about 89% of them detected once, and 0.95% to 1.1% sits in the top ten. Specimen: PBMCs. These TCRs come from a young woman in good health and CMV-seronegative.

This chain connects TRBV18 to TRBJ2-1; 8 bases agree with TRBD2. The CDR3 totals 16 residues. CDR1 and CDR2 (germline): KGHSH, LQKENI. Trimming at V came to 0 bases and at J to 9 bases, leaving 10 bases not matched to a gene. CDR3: CASSPPGTGAGGEQFF. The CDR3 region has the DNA TGTGCCAGCTCACCACCCGGCACGGGGGCGGGAGGTGAGCAGTTCTTC.

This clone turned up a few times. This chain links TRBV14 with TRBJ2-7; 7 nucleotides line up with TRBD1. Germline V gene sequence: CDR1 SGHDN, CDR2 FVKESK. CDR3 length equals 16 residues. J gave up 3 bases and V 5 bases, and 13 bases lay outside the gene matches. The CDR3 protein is CASSSFRGRGSYEQYF. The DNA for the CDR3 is TGTGCCAGCAGCTCCTTCCGGGGCAGGGGGAGCTACGAGCAGTACTTC.

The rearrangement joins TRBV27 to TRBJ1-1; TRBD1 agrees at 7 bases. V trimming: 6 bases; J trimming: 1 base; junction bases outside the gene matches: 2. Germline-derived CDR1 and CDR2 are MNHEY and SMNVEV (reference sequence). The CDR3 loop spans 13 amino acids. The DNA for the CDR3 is TGTGCCAGCAGCGGACAGGCGAACACTGAAGCTTTCTTT. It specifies CASSGQANTEAFF.

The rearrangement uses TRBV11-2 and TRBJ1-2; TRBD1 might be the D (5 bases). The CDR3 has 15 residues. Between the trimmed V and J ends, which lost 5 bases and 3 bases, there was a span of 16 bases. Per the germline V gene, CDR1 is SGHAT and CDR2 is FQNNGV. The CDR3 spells CASSLTTAAYYGYTF. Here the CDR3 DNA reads TGTGCCAGCAGCCTTACGACAGCTGCGTACTATGGCTACACCTTC. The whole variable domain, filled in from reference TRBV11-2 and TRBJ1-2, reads EAGVAQSPRYKIIEKRQSVAFWCNPISGHATLYWYQQILGQGPKLLIQFQNNGVVDDSQLPKDRFSAERLKGVDSTLKIQPAKLEDSAVYLCASSLTTAAYYGYTFGSGTRLTVV.

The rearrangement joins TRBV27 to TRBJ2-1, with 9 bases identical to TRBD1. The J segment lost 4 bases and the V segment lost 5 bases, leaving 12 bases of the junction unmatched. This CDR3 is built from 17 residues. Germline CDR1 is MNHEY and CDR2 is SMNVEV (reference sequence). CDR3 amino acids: CASSTGTGKWVYNEQFF. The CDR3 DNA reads TGTGCCAGCAGTACCGGGACAGGGAAGTGGGTTTACAATGAGCAGTTCTTC.

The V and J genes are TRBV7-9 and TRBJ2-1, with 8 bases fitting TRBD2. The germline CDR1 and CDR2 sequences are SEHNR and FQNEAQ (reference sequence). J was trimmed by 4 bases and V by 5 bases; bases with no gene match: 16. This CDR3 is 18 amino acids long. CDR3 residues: CASSPRGRAGEAYNEQFF. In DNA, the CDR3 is TGTGCCAGCAGCCCCCGGGGGCGAGCGGGAGAGGCTTACAATGAGCAGTTCTTC. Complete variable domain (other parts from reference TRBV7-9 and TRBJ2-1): DTGVSQNPRHKITKRGQNVTFRCDPISEHNRLYWYRQTLGQGPEFLTYFQNEAQLEKSRLLSDRFSAERPKGSFSTLEIQRTEQGDSAMYLCASSPRGRAGEAYNEQFFGPGTRLTVL.

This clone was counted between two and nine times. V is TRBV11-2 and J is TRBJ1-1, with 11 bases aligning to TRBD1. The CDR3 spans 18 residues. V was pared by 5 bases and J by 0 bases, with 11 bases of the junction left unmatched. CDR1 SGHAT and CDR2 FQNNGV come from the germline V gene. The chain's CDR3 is CASSPMDRGRLMNTEAFF. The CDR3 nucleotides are TGTGCCAGCAGCCCGATGGACAGGGGGCGCCTCATGAACACTGAAGCTTTCTTT.

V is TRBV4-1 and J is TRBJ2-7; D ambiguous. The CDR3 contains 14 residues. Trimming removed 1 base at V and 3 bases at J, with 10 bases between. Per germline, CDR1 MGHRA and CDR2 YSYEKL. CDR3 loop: CASSQAPSYYEQYF. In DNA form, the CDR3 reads TGCGCCAGCAGCCAAGCCCCCAGTTACTACGAGCAGTACTTC.

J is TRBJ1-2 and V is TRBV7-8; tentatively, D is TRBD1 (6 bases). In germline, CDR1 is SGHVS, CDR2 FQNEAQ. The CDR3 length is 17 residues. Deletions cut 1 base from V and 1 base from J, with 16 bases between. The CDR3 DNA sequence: TGTGCCAGCAGCTTAGTTGAGGCCCTAGGGGGTAACTATGGCTACACCTTC. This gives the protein CASSLVEALGGNYGYTF.

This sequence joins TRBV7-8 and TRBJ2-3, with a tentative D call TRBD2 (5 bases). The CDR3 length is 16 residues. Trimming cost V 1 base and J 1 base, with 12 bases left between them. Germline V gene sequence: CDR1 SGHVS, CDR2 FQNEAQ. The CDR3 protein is CASSLVRLAGTDTQYF. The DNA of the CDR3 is TGTGCCAGCAGCTTAGTGCGGCTAGCCGGCACAGATACGCAGTATTTT. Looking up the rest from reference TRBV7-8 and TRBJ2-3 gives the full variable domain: GAGVSQSPRYKVAKRGQDVALRCDPISGHVSLFWYQQALGQGPEFLTYFQNEAQLDKSGLPSDRFFAERPEGSVSTLKIQRTQQEDSAVYLCASSLVRLAGTDTQYFGPGTRLTVL.

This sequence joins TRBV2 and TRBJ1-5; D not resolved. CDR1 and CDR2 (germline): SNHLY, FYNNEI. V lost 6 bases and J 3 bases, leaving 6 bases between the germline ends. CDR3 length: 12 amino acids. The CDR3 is CASRQFNQPQHF. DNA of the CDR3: TGTGCCAGCAGACAGTTCAATCAGCCCCAGCATTTT. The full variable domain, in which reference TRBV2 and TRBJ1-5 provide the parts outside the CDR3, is EPEVTQTPSHQVTQMGQEVILRCVPISNHLYFYWYRQILGQKVEFLVSFYNNEISEKSEIFDDQFSVERPDGSNFTLKIRSTKLEDSAMYFCASRQFNQPQHFGDGTRLSIL.

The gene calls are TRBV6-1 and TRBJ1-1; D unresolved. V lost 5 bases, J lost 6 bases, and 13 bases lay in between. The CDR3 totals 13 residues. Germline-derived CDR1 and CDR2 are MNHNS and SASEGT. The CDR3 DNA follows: TGTGCCAGCAGTTCCAAGCCGAGGCCTGAAGCTTTCTTT. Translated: CASSSKPRPEAFF.

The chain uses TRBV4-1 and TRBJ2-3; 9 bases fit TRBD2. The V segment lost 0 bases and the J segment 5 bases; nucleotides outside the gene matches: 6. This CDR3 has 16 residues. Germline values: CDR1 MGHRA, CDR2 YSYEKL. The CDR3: CASSQDMRGGRDTQYF. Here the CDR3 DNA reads TGCGCCAGCAGCCAAGATATGCGGGGGGGCAGAGATACGCAGTATTTT.

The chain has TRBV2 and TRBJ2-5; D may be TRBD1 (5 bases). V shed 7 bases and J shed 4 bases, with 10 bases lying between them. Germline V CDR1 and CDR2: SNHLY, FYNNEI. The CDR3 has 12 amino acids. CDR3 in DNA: TGTGCCAGCACTGACGACAGAGAGACCCAGTACTTC. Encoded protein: CASTDDRETQYF.

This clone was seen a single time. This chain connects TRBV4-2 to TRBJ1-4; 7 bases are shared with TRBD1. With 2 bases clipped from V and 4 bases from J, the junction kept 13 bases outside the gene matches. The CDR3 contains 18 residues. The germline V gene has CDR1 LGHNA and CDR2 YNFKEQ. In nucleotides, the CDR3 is TGTGCCAGCAGCCAAACTGCTCTTGCCAGGGGGATTAATGAAAAACTGTTTTTT. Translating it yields CASSQTALARGINEKLFF.

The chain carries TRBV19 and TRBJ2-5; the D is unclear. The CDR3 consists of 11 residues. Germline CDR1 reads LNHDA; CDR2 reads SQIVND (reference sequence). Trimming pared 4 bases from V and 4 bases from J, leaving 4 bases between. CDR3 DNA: TGTGCCAGTAGTACTAGAGAGACCCAGTACTTC. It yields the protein CASSTRETQYF.

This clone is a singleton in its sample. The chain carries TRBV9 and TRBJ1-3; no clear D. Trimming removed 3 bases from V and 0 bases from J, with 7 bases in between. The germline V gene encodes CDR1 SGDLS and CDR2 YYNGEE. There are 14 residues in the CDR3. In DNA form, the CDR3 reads TGTGCCAGCAGCGCGAGCACCTCTGGAAACACCATATATTTT. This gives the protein CASSASTSGNTIYF.